This paragraph covers one T cell receptor beta chain sequence. The antigen remains unidentified. The sample belongs to a study of T cell repertoires in cytomegalovirus infection. Across the whole study: Well-studied HLA-B-restricted CMV epitopes were used in the study alongside recently identified HLA-C-restricted ones. Public TCR beta signatures marked donors with CMV infection and the matching HLA.

Trimming pared 5 bases from V and 4 bases from J, leaving 21 bases between. The CDR3 has 17 residues. CDR1 is KGHDR and CDR2 is SFDVKD in the germline V gene. Broader study findings: In two of eight donors, the top clonotype was HLA-C-restricted CMV-specific.

TCRdb redid the calling of the reads with MiXCR, one entry per CDR3 protein. The sample has roughly 80,000 distinct CDR3 sequences, roughly a quarter seen once. The chain recombines TRBV24-1 with TRBJ2-3, with D tentatively TRBD1 or TRBD2 (5 bases each). This receptor was obtained from a human donor in good health (CMV status not recorded). Some clones in this sample may be carry-over from other donors' samples. The source was CD8+ T cells from cultured PBMCs, collected from culture after CMV antigen stimulation. The CDR3 here is CATSGLFGGVGSDTQYF. CDR3 nucleotides: TGTGCCACCAGTGGGCTGTTTGGGGGAGTAGGGTCAGATACGCAGTATTTT.